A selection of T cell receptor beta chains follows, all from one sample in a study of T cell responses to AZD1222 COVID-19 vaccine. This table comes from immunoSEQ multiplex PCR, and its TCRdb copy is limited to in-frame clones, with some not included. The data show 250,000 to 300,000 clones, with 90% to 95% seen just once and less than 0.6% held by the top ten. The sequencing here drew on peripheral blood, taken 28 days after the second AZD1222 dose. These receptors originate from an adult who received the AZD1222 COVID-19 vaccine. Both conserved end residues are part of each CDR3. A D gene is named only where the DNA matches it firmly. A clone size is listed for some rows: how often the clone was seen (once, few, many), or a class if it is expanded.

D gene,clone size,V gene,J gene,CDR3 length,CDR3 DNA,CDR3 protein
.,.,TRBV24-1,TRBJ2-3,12,TGTGCCACCGGGAGCAGCACAGATACGCAGTATTTT,CATGSSTDTQYF
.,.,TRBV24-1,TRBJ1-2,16,TGTGCCACCAGTGATGGTCCCGGGAAGGAAGACTATGGCTACACCTTC,CATSDGPGKEDYGYTF
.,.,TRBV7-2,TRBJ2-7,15,TGTGCCAGCAGCTTATCGGGGGGACAGAGCTACGAGCAGTACTTC,CASSLSGGQSYEQYF
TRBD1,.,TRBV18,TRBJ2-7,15,TGTGCCAGCTCCCCAGGGCAACAGGGGGCCTACGAGCAGTACTTC,CASSPGQQGAYEQYF
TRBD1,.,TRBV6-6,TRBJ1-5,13,TGTGCCAGCCGAGACAGGGGCAATCAGCCCCAGCATTTT,CASRDRGNQPQHF
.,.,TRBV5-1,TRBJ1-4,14,TGCGCCAGCAGCCCCGGGACTACAGTAGGAAAACTGTTTTTT,CASSPGTTVGKLFF
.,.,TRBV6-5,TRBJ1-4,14,TGTGCCAGCAGCGCCAGGGGAACTAATGAAAAACTGTTTTTT,CASSARGTNEKLFF
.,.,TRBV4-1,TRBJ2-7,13,TGCGCCAGCAGCCACGTAAACGGGCACGAGCAGTACTTC,CASSHVNGHEQYF
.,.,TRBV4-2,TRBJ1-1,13,TGTGCCAGCAGCCAGGGGATCAACACTGAAGCTTTCTTT,CASSQGINTEAFF
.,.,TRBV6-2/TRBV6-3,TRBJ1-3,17,TGTGCCAGCAGTTACTCGTTTGGCAGGATCTCCGGAAACACCATATATTTT,CASSYSFGRISGNTIYF
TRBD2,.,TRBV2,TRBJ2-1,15,TGTGCCAGCAGTGAACTAGCGGGGGGCATCAATGAGCAGTTCTTC,CASSELAGGINEQFF
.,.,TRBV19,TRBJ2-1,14,TGTGCCAGTAGTATGGTAGCGCGAGGGGATGAGCAGTTCTTC,CASSMVARGDEQFF
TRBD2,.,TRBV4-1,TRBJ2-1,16,TGCGCCAGCAGCCAAGATCCTAGCGGAACGTACAATGAGCAGTTCTTC,CASSQDPSGTYNEQFF
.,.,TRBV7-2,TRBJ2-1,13,TGTGCCAGCAGCTTAGTTGGCGAGGGTGAGCAGTTCTTC,CASSLVGEGEQFF
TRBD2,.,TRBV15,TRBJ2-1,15,TGTGCCACCAGCAAACTAGCGGGGGGGCGAAATGAGCAGTTCTTC,CATSKLAGGRNEQFF
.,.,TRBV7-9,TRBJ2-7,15,TGTGCCAGCAGCCGACCAGGTGGGGGGCCCTACGAGCAGTACTTC,CASSRPGGGPYEQYF
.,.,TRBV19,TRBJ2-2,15,TGTGCCAGTAGTACGACAGGCCTGAACACCGGGGAGCTGTTTTTT,CASSTTGLNTGELFF
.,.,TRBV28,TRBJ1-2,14,TGTGCCAGCAGTCCAGGACAGTCCGTCGGGGGCTACACCTTC,CASSPGQSVGGYTF
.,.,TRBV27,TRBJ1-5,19,TGTGCCAGCAGTTTATCGGCCACACCGGGCCCGCCCCTAAATCAGCCCCAGCATTTT,CASSLSATPGPPLNQPQHF
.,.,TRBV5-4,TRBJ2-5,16,TGTGCCAGCAGCTTGGGGACTATTCTCTCCCAAGAGACCCAGTACTTC,CASSLGTILSQETQYF
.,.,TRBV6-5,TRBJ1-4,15,TGTGCCAGCAGTTACTCAGGTGCAACTAATGAAAAACTGTTTTTT,CASSYSGATNEKLFF
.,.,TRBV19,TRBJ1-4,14,TGTGCAACCTCCCCAGGGGCTTTTGAAGAAAAACTGTTTTTT,CATSPGAFEEKLFF
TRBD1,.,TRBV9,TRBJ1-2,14,TGTGCCAGCAGCGTAGGACAGGGGAACTATGGCTACACCTTC,CASSVGQGNYGYTF
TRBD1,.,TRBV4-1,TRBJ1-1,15,TGCGCCAGCAGCCCTACCGGGACAGGGAACACTGAAGCTTTCTTT,CASSPTGTGNTEAFF
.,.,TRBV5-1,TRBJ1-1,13,TGCGCCAGCAGCTTGGACCAGGGCACTGAAGCTTTCTTT,CASSLDQGTEAFF
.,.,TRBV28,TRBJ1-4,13,TGTGCCAGCAGTTCCTCTTTCTATGAAAAACTGTTTTTT,CASSSSFYEKLFF
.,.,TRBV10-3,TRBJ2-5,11,TGTGCGCGGGGAAGTTTAGAGACCCAGTACTTC,CARGSLETQYF
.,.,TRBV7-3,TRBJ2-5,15,TGTGCCAGCAGCTCCTATCCGGGACGAGGAGAGACCCAGTACTTC,CASSSYPGRGETQYF
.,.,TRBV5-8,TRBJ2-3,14,TGTGCCAGCAGCCCCCAATCCAACACAGATACGCAGTATTTT,CASSPQSNTDTQYF
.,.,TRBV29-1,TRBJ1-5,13,TGCAGCGTTGTCAGGAACGACAATCAGCCCCAGCATTTT,CSVVRNDNQPQHF
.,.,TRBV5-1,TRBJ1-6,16,TGCGCCAGCAGCATAACCGGGACCATAAGTCATTCACCCCTCCACTTT,CASSITGTISHSPLHF
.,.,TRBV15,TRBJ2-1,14,TGTGCCACCAGCAGAGATCCTCCAGACAATGAGCAGTTCTTC,CATSRDPPDNEQFF
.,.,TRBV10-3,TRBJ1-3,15,TGTGCCACCATCGGGTGGGGAAGCTCTGGAAACACCATATATTTT,CATIGWGSSGNTIYF
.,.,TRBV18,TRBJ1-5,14,TGTGCCAGCTCACCGGCCCCCTCTAATCAGCCCCAGCATTTT,CASSPAPSNQPQHF
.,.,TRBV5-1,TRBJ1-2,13,TGCGCCAGCAGCCCGGTAGCGGTTGATGGCTACACCTTC,CASSPVAVDGYTF
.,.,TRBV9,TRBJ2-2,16,TGTGCCAGCACCCAAAGGGGCGATCTGAACACCGGGGAGCTGTTTTTT,CASTQRGDLNTGELFF
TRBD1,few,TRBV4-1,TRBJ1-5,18,TGCGCCAGCAGCCACCGCCAAGTCAGGGGGGGTAGCAATCAGCCCCAGCATTTT,CASSHRQVRGGSNQPQHF
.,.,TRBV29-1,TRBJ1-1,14,TGCAGCGTTGACACAGGGTTAGGGAACACTGAAGCTTTCTTT,CSVDTGLGNTEAFF
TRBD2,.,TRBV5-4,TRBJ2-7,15,TGTGCCAGCAGCTTGTTGGCGGGAGGGCCCCACGAGCAGTACTTC,CASSLLAGGPHEQYF
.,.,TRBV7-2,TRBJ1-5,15,TGTGCCAGCAGCTTAGATTCTGGGGGGAGTCAGCCCCAGCATTTT,CASSLDSGGSQPQHF